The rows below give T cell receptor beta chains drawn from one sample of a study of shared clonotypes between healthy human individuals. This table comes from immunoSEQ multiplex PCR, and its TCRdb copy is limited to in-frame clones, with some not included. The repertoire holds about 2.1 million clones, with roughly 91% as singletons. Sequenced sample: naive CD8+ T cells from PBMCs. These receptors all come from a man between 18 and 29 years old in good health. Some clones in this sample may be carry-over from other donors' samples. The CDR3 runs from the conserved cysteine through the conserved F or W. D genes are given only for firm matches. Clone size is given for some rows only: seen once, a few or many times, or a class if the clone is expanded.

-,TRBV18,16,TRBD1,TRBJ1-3,CASSPPRDSSGNTIYF
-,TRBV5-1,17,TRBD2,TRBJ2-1,CASSSTPSGMFYNEQFF
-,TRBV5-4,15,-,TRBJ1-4,CASSFRTRSDEKLFF
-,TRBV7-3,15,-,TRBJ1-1,CASSLKSGLDTEAFF
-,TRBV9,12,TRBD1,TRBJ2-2,CATTGVTGELFF
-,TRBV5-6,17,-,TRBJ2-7,CASSPIPTGWRDNEQYF
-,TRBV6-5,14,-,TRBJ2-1,CASSQRGGYNEQFF
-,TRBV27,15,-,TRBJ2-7,CASSLSGASSYEQYF
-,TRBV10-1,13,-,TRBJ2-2,CASSGRATGELFF
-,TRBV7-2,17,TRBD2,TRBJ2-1,CASRPRAAAGALNEQFF
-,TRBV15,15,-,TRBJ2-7,CATSREGSTRSEQYF
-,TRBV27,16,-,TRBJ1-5,CASSPRLGATNQPQHF
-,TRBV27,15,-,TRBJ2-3,CASSFYAGTSDTQYF
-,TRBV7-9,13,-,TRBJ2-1,CASIVRGVDEQFF
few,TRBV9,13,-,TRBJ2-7,CASSVDGSYEQYF